The rows below give T cell receptor beta chains drawn from one sample of a study of blood T cells in healthy people across ages. TCRdb recomputed calls from the 5' RACE reads with MiXCR, one row per CDR3 protein. The sample yields 1,500,000 or so distinct CDR3 sequences, around 55% seen once. Sequences were obtained from blood. The receptor set was obtained from a man aged 18-30 years in good health. The CDR3 runs from the conserved cysteine through the conserved F or W. A D gene is named only where the DNA matches it firmly. A row's size may be missing; if present it is once, few, many or a size class.

-	-	TRBV27	TRBJ2-3	TGTGCCAGCAGTTTATTCGGGCGAGGGGGGGCGGGAACCACAGATACGCAGTATTTT	CASSLFGRGGAGTTDTQYF
few	-	TRBV25-1	TRBJ1-4	TGTGCCAGCAGTGCGCCACGCGGGAGGGCATCAAATGAAAAACTGTTTTTT	CASSAPRGRASNEKLFF
-	-	TRBV5-1	TRBJ2-1	TGCGCCAGCAGCTTGGGGGCGGTTTTACACCTGACCCCGAGCTCCTACAATGAGCAGTTCTTC	CASSLGAVLHLTPSSYNEQFF
once	TRBD1	TRBV11-1	TRBJ2-7	TGTGCCAGCAGCCATATGGACAGGGGATTGATCTACGAGCAGTACTTC	CASSHMDRGLIYEQYF
-	-	TRBV18	TRBJ1-1	TGTGCCAGCTCACCCTCATCAGGTACCCAAGCTTTCTTT	CASSPSSGTQAFF
few	-	TRBV29-1	TRBJ1-2	TGCAGCGTTGGAGGCTACTATGGCTACACCTTC	CSVGGYYGYTF
-	-	TRBV29-1	TRBJ2-6	TGCAGCGCCACTGGGGCCAACGTCCTGGCTTTC	CSATGANVLAF
-	-	TRBV11-2	TRBJ2-7	TGTGCCAGCAGGGACAGCGTATTAAACGAGCAGTACTTC	CASRDSVLNEQYF
-	-	TRBV12-5	TRBJ2-5	TGTGCTAGTGGTCCTCGGACGAACGGAGAGACCCAGTACTTC	CASGPRTNGETQYF
few	TRBD2	TRBV11-2	TRBJ2-1	TGTGCCAGCAGCTTAGAACGGACTAGGAGGTTCTATGAGCAGTTCTTC	CASSLERTRRFYEQFF
-	-	TRBV7-9	TRBJ1-2	TGTGCCAGCAGCTTATACGACCGGGATTCTGGCTACACCTTC	CASSLYDRDSGYTF
-	-	TRBV7-6	TRBJ2-7	TGTGCCAGCAGCTCCGGGGACGGTGCCGAGCAGTACTTC	CASSSGDGAEQYF
-	-	TRBV24-1	TRBJ2-7	TGTGCCACCAGTTTCGTCAGCACCTACGAGCAGTACTTC	CATSFVSTYEQYF
few	-	TRBV29-1	TRBJ2-3	TGCAGCGTTGGTGATGCGGGCGGAAGCACAGATACGCAGTATTTT	CSVGDAGGSTDTQYF
once	-	TRBV28	TRBJ1-2	TGTGCCAGCAGTTTATTAACAGGAACCTATGGCTACACCTTC	CASSLLTGTYGYTF
-	TRBD2	TRBV4-3	TRBJ2-1	TGCGCCAGCAGCCAAGATAGAAGCGGGGGGGCATTAGAGCAGTTCTTC	CASSQDRSGGALEQFF
-	-	TRBV7-9	TRBJ2-1	TGTGCCAGCAGCTTTCGGGAGTATGAGCAGTTCTTC	CASSFREYEQFF
-	TRBD2	TRBV12-3/TRBV12-4	TRBJ2-5	TGTGCCAGCACTCCTAGCGGGAGGCATGAGACCCAGTACTTC	CASTPSGRHETQYF
-	TRBD2	TRBV12-3/TRBV12-4	TRBJ2-1	TGTGCCAGCACCCTTGGGACTAGCGGGAACCATGAGCAGTTCTTC	CASTLGTSGNHEQFF
-	-	TRBV2	TRBJ2-3	TGTGCCAGCTTAGACGGTGGGACAGATACGCAGTATTTT	CASLDGGTDTQYF
-	-	TRBV7-6	TRBJ1-4	TGTGCCAGCAGCTGGAGAGGGGTGTCGGCTTCTAATGAAAAACTGTTTTTT	CASSWRGVSASNEKLFF
few	-	TRBV10-3	TRBJ2-7	TGTGCCATCAGTCTGGCTGGGGATTACGAGCAGTACTTC	CAISLAGDYEQYF
-	-	TRBV15	TRBJ2-6	TGTGCCACCAACCCATCAGGGGCCAACGTCCTGACTTTC	CATNPSGANVLTF
few	-	TRBV6-6	TRBJ2-1	TGTGCCAGCAGTTACTCCAGGACGGACTACAATGAGCAGTTCTTC	CASSYSRTDYNEQFF
-	TRBD1	TRBV6-1	TRBJ1-6	TGTGCCAGCAGTGAAGTGGACAGGGTGTACTCACCCCTCCACTTT	CASSEVDRVYSPLHF
few	TRBD1	TRBV18	TRBJ2-7	TGTGCCAGCTCACCGCAGGGGGAAAACTCCTACGAGCAGTACTTC	CASSPQGENSYEQYF
-	-	TRBV20-1	TRBJ2-3	TGCAGTGCTAGGGCAGGGGGGCCAAGGTTTTGGGATACGCAGTATTTT	CSARAGGPRFWDTQYF
-	-	TRBV6-2/TRBV6-3	TRBJ1-1	TGTGCCAGCAGTGTACAGCATAGCAACACTGAAGCTTTCTTT	CASSVQHSNTEAFF
-	TRBD2	TRBV12-3/TRBV12-4	TRBJ2-3	TGTGCCAGCACCTCCTGGACGGGGGAGGGTACAGATACGCAGTATTTT	CASTSWTGEGTDTQYF
few	-	TRBV25-1	TRBJ2-7	TGTGCCAGCAGTTCACAGGGTAGATCGGTCTACGAGCAGTACTTC	CASSSQGRSVYEQYF
few	-	TRBV4-1	TRBJ1-2	TGCGCCAGCAGCCAAGAGGACAGCTATGGCTACACCTTC	CASSQEDSYGYTF
-	-	TRBV3-1	TRBJ2-3	TGTGCCAGCAGCCAAGATTTTCTAGCTGGAGGGCCAGATACGCAGTATTTT	CASSQDFLAGGPDTQYF
-	-	TRBV7-2	TRBJ2-1	TGTGCCAGCAGCCCAGAGGGGCAGGACTACAATGAGCAGTTCTTC	CASSPEGQDYNEQFF
-	-	TRBV7-9	TRBJ2-5	TGTGCCAGCAGACCAACGGGACAACAAGAGACCCAGTACTTC	CASRPTGQQETQYF
-	TRBD1	TRBV29-1	TRBJ2-4	TGCAGCGTTGAAGCCTGGGACAGAGGAGGAAACATTCAGTACTTC	CSVEAWDRGGNIQYF
-	-	TRBV7-9	TRBJ2-1	TGTGCCAGCACCCGACTCGACGACGCATACAATGAGCAGTTCTTC	CASTRLDDAYNEQFF
-	TRBD1	TRBV5-6	TRBJ1-1	TGTGCCAGCAGCTTGGTTACGGGACAGATAAACACTGAAGCTTTCTTT	CASSLVTGQINTEAFF
-	-	TRBV5-5	TRBJ1-2	TGTGCCAGCAGCCCCTCAGGGGAGAGGGGCTACACCTTC	CASSPSGERGYTF
once	TRBD2	TRBV6-5	TRBJ2-3	TGTGCCAGCAGTTACTCACAGCGGGAGTTCACAGATACGCAGTATTTT	CASSYSQREFTDTQYF
-	TRBD1	TRBV6-1	TRBJ2-3	TGTGCCAGCAGTGTGGACAGGGGGCCGACAGATACGCAGTATTTT	CASSVDRGPTDTQYF
-	-	TRBV25-1	TRBJ1-2	TGTGCCAGCAGTGAATTCGGATACTATGGCTACACCTTC	CASSEFGYYGYTF
few	TRBD2	TRBV5-1	TRBJ2-3	TGCGCCAGCAGCCCTCTACTAGCGGGGAACACAGATACGCAGTATTTT	CASSPLLAGNTDTQYF
-	-	TRBV10-3	TRBJ2-6	TGTGCCATCAGTGAGTCGGATCGGGCCGCCTCTGGGGCCAACGTCCTGACTTTC	CAISESDRAASGANVLTF
-	-	TRBV20-1	TRBJ2-7	TGCAGTGCTAGATCCGATGGGGACTCCTACGAGCAGTACTTC	CSARSDGDSYEQYF
-	-	TRBV20-1	TRBJ1-2	TGCAGTGCTCCACCGGTCTCTGGCTACACCTTC	CSAPPVSGYTF
-	TRBD1	TRBV7-9	TRBJ2-5	TGTGCCAGCAGCTTTTTCGGACAGGGAATGGGAGAGACCCAGTACTTC	CASSFFGQGMGETQYF
-	-	TRBV4-1	TRBJ2-5	TGCGCCAGCAGCCAAGATTCGGGGGCAGACCAAGAGACCCAGTACTTC	CASSQDSGADQETQYF
-	TRBD1	TRBV23-1	TRBJ2-1	TGCGCCAGCATCTCCATCCAAGGACCGGGACAGGACCCACCCAGCTCCTACAATGAGCAGTTCTTC	CASISIQGPGQDPPSSYNEQFF
few	TRBD2	TRBV7-6	TRBJ2-4	TGTGCCAGCAGCTCGGGACTAGCGGAAAACATTCAGTACTTC	CASSSGLAENIQYF